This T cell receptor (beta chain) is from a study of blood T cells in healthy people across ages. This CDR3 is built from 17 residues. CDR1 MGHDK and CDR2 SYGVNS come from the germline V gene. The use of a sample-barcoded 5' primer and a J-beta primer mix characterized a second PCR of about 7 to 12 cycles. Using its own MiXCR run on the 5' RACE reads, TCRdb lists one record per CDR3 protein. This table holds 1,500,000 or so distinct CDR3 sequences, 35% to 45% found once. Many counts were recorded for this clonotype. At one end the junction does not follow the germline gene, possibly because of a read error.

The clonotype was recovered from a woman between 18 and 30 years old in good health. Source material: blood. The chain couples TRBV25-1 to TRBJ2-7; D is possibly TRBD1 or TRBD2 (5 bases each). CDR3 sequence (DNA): TGTGCCAGCAGTTCGCAGGGATTTGGGGGAGACTCCAACGAGCAGTACTTC. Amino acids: CASSSQGFGGDSNEQYF.